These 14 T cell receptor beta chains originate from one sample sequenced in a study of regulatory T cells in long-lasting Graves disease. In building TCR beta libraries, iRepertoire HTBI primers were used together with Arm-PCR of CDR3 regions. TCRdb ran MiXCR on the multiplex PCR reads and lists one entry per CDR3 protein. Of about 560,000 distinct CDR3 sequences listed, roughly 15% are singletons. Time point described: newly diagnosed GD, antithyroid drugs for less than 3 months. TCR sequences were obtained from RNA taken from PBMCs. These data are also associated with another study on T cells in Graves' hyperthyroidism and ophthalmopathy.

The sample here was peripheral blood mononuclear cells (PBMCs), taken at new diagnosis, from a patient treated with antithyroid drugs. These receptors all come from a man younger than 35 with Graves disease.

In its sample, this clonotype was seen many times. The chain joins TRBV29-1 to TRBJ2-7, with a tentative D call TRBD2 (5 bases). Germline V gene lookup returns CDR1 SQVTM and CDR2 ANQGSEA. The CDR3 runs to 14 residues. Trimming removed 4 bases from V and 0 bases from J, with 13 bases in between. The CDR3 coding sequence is TGCAGCGTTGGGCGGGCGGTGGGCTCCTACGAGCAGTACTTC. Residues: CSVGRAVGSYEQYF.

CDR3 bases: TGTGCCAGCAGCCAAGGGCAGGGATTAGCCAAAAACATTCAGTACTTC. This gives the protein CASSQGQGLAKNIQYF. The chain has TRBV11-2 and TRBJ2-4; tentative D call: TRBD1 (5 bases). V was shortened by 5 bases and J by 0 bases, with 14 bases between the two germline ends. CDR3 size: 16 residues. CDR1 and CDR2 from the germline V gene are SGHAT and FQNNGV.

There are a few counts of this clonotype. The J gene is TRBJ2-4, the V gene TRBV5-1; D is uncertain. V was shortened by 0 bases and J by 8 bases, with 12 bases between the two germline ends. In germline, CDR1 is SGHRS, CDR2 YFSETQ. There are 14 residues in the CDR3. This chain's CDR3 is CASSLGPVVDIQYF. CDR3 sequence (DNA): TGCGCCAGCAGCTTGGGGCCGGTTGTTGACATTCAGTACTTC.

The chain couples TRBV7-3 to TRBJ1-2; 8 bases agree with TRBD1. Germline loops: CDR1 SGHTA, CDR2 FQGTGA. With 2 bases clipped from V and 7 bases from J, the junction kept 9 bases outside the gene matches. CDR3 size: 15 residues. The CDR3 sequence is CASSLEAGGSFGYTF. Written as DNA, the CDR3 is TGTGCCAGCAGCTTAGAAGCAGGGGGCAGTTTTGGCTACACCTTC.

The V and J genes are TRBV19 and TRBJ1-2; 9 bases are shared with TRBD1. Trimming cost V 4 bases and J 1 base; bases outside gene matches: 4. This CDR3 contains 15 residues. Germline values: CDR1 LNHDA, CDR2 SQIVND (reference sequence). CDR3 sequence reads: CASSRDRDSNYGYTF. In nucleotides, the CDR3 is TGTGCCAGTAGTAGGGACAGGGATAGTAACTATGGCTACACCTTC.

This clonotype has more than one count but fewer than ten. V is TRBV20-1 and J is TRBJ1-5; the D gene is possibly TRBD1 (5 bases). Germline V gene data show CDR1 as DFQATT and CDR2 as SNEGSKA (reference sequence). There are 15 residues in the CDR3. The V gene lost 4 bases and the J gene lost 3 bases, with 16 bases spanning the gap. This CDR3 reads CSATIRAGPNQPQHF. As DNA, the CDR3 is TGCAGTGCTACCATCCGAGCGGGGCCCAATCAGCCCCAGCATTTT.

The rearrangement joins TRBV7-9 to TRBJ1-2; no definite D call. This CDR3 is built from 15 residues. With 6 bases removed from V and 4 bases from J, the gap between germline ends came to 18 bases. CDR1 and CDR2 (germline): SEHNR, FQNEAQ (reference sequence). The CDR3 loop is CASSDRDSGSYGYTF. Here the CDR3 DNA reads TGTGCCAGCAGTGACCGGGATTCCGGTAGCTATGGCTACACCTTC.

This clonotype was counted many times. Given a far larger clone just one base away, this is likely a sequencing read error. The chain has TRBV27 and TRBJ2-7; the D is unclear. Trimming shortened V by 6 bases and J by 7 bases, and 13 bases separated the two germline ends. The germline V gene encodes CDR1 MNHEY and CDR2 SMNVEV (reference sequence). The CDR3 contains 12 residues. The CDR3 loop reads CASSPDPGEQYF. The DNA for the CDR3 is TGTGCCAGCAGCCCAGACCCGGGTGAGCAGTACTTC.

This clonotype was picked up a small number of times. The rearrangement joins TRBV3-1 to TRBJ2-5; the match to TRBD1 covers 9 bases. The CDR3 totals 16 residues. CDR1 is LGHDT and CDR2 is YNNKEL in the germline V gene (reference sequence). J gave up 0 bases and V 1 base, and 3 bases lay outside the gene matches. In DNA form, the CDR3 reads TGTGCCAGCAGCCAAGCCGGGACAGGGAACCAAGAGACCCAGTACTTC. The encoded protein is CASSQAGTGNQETQYF.

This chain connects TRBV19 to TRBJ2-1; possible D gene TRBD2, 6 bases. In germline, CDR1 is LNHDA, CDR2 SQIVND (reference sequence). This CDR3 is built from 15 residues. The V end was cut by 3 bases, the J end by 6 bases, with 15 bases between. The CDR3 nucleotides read TGTGCCAGTAGTATTGGGGGGACCAAAACCAATGAGCAGTTCTTC. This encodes CASSIGGTKTNEQFF.

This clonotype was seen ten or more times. DNA for the CDR3: TGTGCCAGCAGTATGGGACGTTCTCCAGCCTATGGCTACACCTTC. It yields the protein CASSMGRSPAYGYTF. This chain joins TRBV3-1 and TRBJ1-2, with TRBD1 as a possible D gene (5 bases). The V and J ends lost 6 bases and 4 bases respectively, with 18 bases between them. Germline-derived CDR1 and CDR2 are LGHDT and YNNKEL (reference sequence). CDR3 size: 15 residues.

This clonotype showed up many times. CDR3 amino acids: CASRRLAGQETQYF. CDR3 nucleotides: TGCGCCAGCAGACGACTAGCGGGACAAGAGACCCAGTACTTC. This sequence joins TRBV5-1 and TRBJ2-5, with 11 bases identical to TRBD2. Germline values: CDR1 SGHRS, CDR2 YFSETQ. This CDR3 region has 14 residues. V gave up 5 bases and J gave up 2 bases; unmatched junction bases: 2.

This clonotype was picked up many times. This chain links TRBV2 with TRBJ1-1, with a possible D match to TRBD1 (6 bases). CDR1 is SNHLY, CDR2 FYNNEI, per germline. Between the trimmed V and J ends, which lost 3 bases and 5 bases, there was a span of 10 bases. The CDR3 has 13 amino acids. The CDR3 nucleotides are TGTGCCAGCAGTGATCAGGGGTTTACTGAAGCTTTCTTT. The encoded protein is CASSDQGFTEAFF. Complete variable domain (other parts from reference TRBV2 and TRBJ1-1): EPEVTQTPSHQVTQMGQEVILRCVPISNHLYFYWYRQILGQKVEFLVSFYNNEISEKSEIFDDQFSVERPDGSNFTLKIRSTKLEDSAMYFCASSDQGFTEAFFGQGTRLTVV.

CDR3 residues: CASSSSKLLVTDTQYF. DNA of the CDR3: TGTGCCAGCAGCAGCTCGAAACTTTTGGTCACAGATACGCAGTATTTT. The chain employs TRBV6-1 and TRBJ2-3; D is uncertain. CDR1 and CDR2 (germline): MNHNS, SASEGT. Trimming took 6 bases from V and 2 from J, leaving 18 bases between them. The CDR3 has 16 amino acids.